This T cell receptor beta chain was identified in a study of blood T cells in healthy people across ages (dated by TCRdb to the mid-2010s). With regard to the full study: In model experiments, roughly one uniquely barcoded TCR beta cDNA molecule per two T cells was captured by template switching. The study measured age-related changes in TCR beta repertoire diversity using deep sequencing normalized with unique cDNA molecular identifiers. Donors were grouped into four age groups: young (average about 15 years), middle-aged (roughly 37), aged (about 59) and long-lived (approximately 75). To avoid experimental bias, donors of different ages were distributed randomly across sequencing lanes. The study analyzed two additional independent replicas of 1 million unique cDNA reads from the same blood draw for two donors, one aged 18 to 29 and one aged 80 or older. Summary of the overall study and its limitations: Because the CMV infection status of the donors was unknown, age-related changes in expanded clonotypes may potentially have been confounded. Total diversity estimates from one million sequenced T cells were considered lower bounds and underestimates. Since profiling was done on bulk unsorted PBMCs, naive and antigen-experienced compartments could not be conclusively compared. Compared with the aged group, the long-lived group had more naive CD4+ T cells, fewer expanded clones and increased TCR diversity, suggesting age selection. There was a strong correlation between observed TCR beta diversity and the percentage of naive T cells measured by flow cytometry. Observed TCR beta diversity per million T cells fell roughly linearly with age, and a significant reduction was already apparent by age around 44.

Comments on this clonotype: Its specific antigen is unknown. Base qualities are not at hand, and no much larger clone is one base apart.

The library was prepared using 5' RACE. The sequencer listed for this sample is Illumina HiSeq 2500. A second PCR of about 6 to 11 cycles was performed with a sample-barcoded 5' primer and a J-beta primer mix. Each TCR beta cDNA molecule received a unique molecular identifier from a template-switch 5' adaptor carrying 12 random nucleotides. Each sample yielded at least 2.5 million CDR3-containing paired-end reads. First-strand cDNA synthesis was performed from all RNA using the Mint cDNA synthesis kit, with priming by a TRBC-specific oligonucleotide. Following uracil-DNA glycosylase treatment, a first 18-cycle PCR with universal primers M1SS and BC2_uni_R was performed on all cDNA. In the original analysis: For normalization, 1 million high-quality reads were randomly selected from each sample, with every read carrying a distinct molecular identifier. Reads with shared molecular identifiers were discarded instead of being binned into consensus sequences. MiTCR, run with a Q25 quality threshold and the strictest error-elimination algorithm, handled CDR3 identification, clonotype clustering and error correction. A nonparametric unseen species model using Euler transformation provided a lower-bound estimate of total TCR beta diversity. In TCRdb, the public reads were trimmed at Q25 with fastp and aligned with MiXCR, with productive beta chains retained. Rows with one shared CDR3 protein collapse into an entry with the most common genes and DNA. TCRdb, not the authors, supplied the V and J calls. Here the sample has about 640,000 distinct CDR3 sequences; roughly three fifths occur a single time. The ten largest clonotypes hold 30% to 40% of the sample.

Reading the germline V gene (reference sequence) gives CDR1 SGHKS and CDR2 YYEKEE. V is pared back by 1 base and J by 3 bases, with 17 bases lying between the germline termini. Counted from cysteine to phenylalanine, this CDR3 has 16 amino acids. This entry keeps only the CDR3 DNA: 48 bases, framed from base 1. The approximately 39 donors, aged roughly 6 to 90 years, were systemically healthy Caucasian individuals from Russia. Each donor gave 8 to 10 milliliters of peripheral blood, drawn into EDTA-treated Vacutainer tubes. PBMCs were isolated by Ficoll-Paque density-gradient centrifugation, with at least 6 million obtained per sample. Trizol reagent was used to extract total RNA from PBMCs, with at least 5 micrograms per sample. For every donor, an aliquot of PBMCs went through flow cytometry to measure the percentages of naive CD45RAhigh/CD27high T cells.

The receptor was derived from a man aged 60 to 69 in good health. Sequenced material: blood. This receptor chain uses TRBV5-5 and TRBJ2-7; a weak D assignment points to TRBD1 (5 bases agree). The bases are TGTGCCAGCAGCTTGCAAGGGGATTCCCTCCTCTACGAGCAGTACTTC. Its amino acids are CASSLQGDSLLYEQYF.